Listed here are 10 T cell receptor beta chains from one sample, sequenced in a study of cytomegalovirus exposure and HLA in healthy donors. PCR employed 60 Vbeta and 13 Jbeta primers. Data came from immunoSEQ multiplex PCR; TCRdb stores just in-frame clones and leaves some out. The sample carries about 160,000 clones, 65% to 80% recorded once. The sequenced sample consisted of PBMCs. The origin of the receptors is a middle-aged woman in good health and CMV-seropositive.

The table lists this clone with a few counts. The J gene is TRBJ1-1, the V gene TRBV10-2; D uncertain. From germline, CDR1 is WSHSY and CDR2 SAAADI. This CDR3 comprises 16 residues. V lost 0 bases, J lost 1 base, and 12 bases lay in between. This CDR3 reads CASSESGGFQNTEAFF. CDR3 bases: TGCGCCAGCAGTGAGTCTGGAGGGTTTCAGAACACTGAAGCTTTCTTT.

Only a few counts were recorded for this clone. The rearrangement joins TRBV6-5 to TRBJ1-5; D possibly corresponds to TRBD1 (6 bases). This CDR3 has 14 amino acids. V lost 6 bases, J lost 6 bases, and 15 bases lay in between. Per the germline V gene, CDR1 is MNHEY and CDR2 is SVGAGI. CDR3 loop: CASREAGESQPQHF. CDR3 sequence (DNA): TGTGCCAGCAGAGAGGCAGGGGAGAGTCAGCCCCAGCATTTT.

CDR3 sequence: CAWSVVWTGGYEQYF. The CDR3, as DNA: TGTGCCTGGAGTGTAGTTTGGACAGGGGGCTACGAGCAGTACTTC. V is TRBV30 and J is TRBJ2-7; 10 bases match TRBD1. CDR3 size: 15 residues. V lost 0 bases, J lost 3 bases, and 5 bases stayed unmatched. Germline V gives CDR1 GTSNPN, CDR2 SVGIG (reference sequence). The variable domain in full, completed from reference TRBV30 and TRBJ2-7, reads SQTIHQWPATLVQPVGSPLSLECTVEGTSNPNLYWYRQAAGRGLQLLFYSVGIGQISSEVPQNLSASRPQDRQFILSSKKLLLSDSGFYLCAWSVVWTGGYEQYFGPGTRLTVT.

The rearrangement joins TRBV27 to TRBJ1-1, with 10 bases matching TRBD1. Germline-derived CDR1 and CDR2 are MNHEY and SMNVEV (reference sequence). Germline trimming cut 7 bases from V and 5 bases from J; bases unmatched to any gene: 4. The CDR3 runs to 13 residues. The CDR3 coding sequence is TGTGCCAGCACGAGACAGGGGGCGACTGAAGCTTTCTTT. Residues: CASTRQGATEAFF.

This clone was seen more than once but under ten times. The chain couples TRBV6-5 to TRBJ1-4; no firm D call. Germline loops: CDR1 MNHEY, CDR2 SVGAGI. This CDR3 has 13 residues. V was pared by 4 bases and J by 5 bases, with 8 bases between. CDR3 region: CASSSFINEKLFF. DNA for the CDR3: TGTGCCAGCAGTTCCTTTATAAATGAAAAACTGTTTTTT.

This clone was detected only a few times. The CDR3 region is CASSSSGGNTEAFF. CDR3 nucleotides: TGCGCCAGCAGCTCATCAGGAGGTAACACTGAAGCTTTCTTT. The genes are TRBV5-1 and TRBJ1-1, with unresolved D. Per germline, CDR1 SGHRS and CDR2 YFSETQ. This CDR3 has 14 residues. Trimming pared 3 bases from V and 2 bases from J, leaving 11 bases between.

V and J are TRBV4-1 and TRBJ2-2, with TRBD2 matching 9 bases. The trim removed 1 base at V and 6 bases at J, leaving 12 bases unmatched. Germline CDR1 and CDR2: MGHRA and YSYEKL. This CDR3 comprises 18 residues. DNA for the CDR3: TGCGCCAGCAGCCAAGTTTCTAGCGGGGTATACACCTCCGGGGAGCTGTTTTTT. Translation: CASSQVSSGVYTSGELFF.

J is TRBJ2-3 and V is TRBV9; a possible D gene is TRBD2 (7 bases). The V end lost 0 bases, the J end lost 2 bases, and 10 bases lay between the germline ends. Looked up from germline, CDR1 is SGDLS and CDR2 is YYNGEE. This CDR3 contains 15 residues. This CDR3 reads CASSVAGGITDTQYF. The CDR3 nucleotides are TGTGCCAGCAGCGTAGCGGGGGGCATCACAGATACGCAGTATTTT.

CDR3 loop: CAWSVQGDYTF. For the CDR3, the DNA is TGTGCCTGGAGTGTACAAGGGGACTACACCTTC. The chain is built from TRBV30 and TRBJ1-2, with D perhaps matching TRBD1 (5 bases). The CDR3 runs 11 residues. V was shortened by 0 bases and J by 10 bases, with 9 bases between the two germline ends. Per germline, CDR1 GTSNPN and CDR2 SVGIG (reference sequence).

This clone was observed a handful of times. The chain uses TRBV7-9 and TRBJ2-1; TRBD2 agrees at 12 bases. The CDR3 sequence is 18 residues long. Losses at the gene ends were 3 bases for V and 2 bases for J; bases not matched to a gene: 8. Germline loops: CDR1 SEHNR, CDR2 FQNEAQ (reference sequence). CDR3 loop: CASSLTSGGPGTYNEQFF. The CDR3 DNA follows: TGTGCCAGCAGCTTGACTAGCGGGGGACCCGGTACCTACAATGAGCAGTTCTTC.